This T cell receptor (beta chain) was sequenced during a study of response to subunit inactivated influenza vaccine. V was pared by 4 bases and J by 1 base, with 21 bases between. The CDR3 extends over 17 amino acids. The germline CDR1 and CDR2 sequences are DFQATT and SNEGSKA (reference sequence). This clonotype occurred a few times. Its antigen is as yet unknown. The study's findings and limits: Authors suggested that a seasonal influenza vaccination recruits few new T cells each time.

In TCRdb, the RT-PCR reads were re-called with MiXCR into one record per CDR3 protein. The sample includes about 300,000 distinct CDR3 sequences, 21% seen only once; the top ten take about a tenth. The chain is built from TRBV20-1 and TRBJ2-3; D not certain. The sample here was PBMCs from blood, taken 21 months after vaccination. This clonotype originated in a man between 45 and 75 years old who received an inactivated influenza vaccine. The CDR3 nucleotides read TGCAGTGCTACCCAGTCCCGACTGTTGGTGGGCACAGATACGCAGTATTTT. Translation: CSATQSRLLVGTDTQYF.